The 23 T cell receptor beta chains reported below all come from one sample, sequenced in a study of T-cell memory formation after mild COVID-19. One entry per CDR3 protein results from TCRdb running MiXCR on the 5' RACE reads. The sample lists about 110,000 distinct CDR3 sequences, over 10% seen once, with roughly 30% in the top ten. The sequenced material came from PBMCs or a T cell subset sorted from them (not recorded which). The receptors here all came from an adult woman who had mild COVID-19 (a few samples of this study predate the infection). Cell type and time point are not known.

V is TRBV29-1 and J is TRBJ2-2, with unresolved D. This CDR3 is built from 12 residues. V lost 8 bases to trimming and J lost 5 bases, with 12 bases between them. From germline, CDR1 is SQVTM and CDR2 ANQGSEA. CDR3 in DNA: TGCAGCACCTTAATCCGGACCGGGGAGCTGTTTTTT. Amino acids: CSTLIRTGELFF.

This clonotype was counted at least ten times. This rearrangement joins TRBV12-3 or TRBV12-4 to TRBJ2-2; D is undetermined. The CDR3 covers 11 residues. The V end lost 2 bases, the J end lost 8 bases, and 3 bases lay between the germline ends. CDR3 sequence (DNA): TGTGCCAGCAGTTTACCAGGGGAGCTGTTTTTT. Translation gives CASSLPGELFF.

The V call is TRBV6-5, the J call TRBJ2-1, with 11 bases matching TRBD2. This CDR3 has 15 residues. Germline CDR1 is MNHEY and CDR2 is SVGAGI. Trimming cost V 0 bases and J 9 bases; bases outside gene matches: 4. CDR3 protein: CASSYSLAGGIEQFF. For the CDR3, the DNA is TGTGCCAGCAGTTACTCTCTAGCGGGAGGTATTGAGCAGTTCTTC.

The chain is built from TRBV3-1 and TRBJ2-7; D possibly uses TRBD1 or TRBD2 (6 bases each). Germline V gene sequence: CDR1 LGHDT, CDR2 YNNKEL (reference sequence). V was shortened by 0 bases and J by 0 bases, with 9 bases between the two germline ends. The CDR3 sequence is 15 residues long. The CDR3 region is CASSQEGGSSYEQYF. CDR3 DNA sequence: TGTGCCAGCAGCCAAGAAGGGGGGTCCTCCTACGAGCAGTACTTC.

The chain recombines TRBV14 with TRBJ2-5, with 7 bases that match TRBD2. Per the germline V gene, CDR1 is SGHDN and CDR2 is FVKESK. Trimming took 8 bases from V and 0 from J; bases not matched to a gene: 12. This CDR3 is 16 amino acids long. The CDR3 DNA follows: TGTGCCAGCGCAAGAGGGACTAACCTGAACCAAGAGACCCAGTACTTC. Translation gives CASARGTNLNQETQYF.

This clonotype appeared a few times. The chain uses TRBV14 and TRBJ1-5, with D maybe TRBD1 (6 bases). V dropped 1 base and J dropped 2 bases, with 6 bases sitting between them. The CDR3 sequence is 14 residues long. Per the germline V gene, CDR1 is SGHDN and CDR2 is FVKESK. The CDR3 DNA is TGTGCCAGCAGCCAAGGACAGGGCAATCAGCCCCAGCATTTT. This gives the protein CASSQGQGNQPQHF.

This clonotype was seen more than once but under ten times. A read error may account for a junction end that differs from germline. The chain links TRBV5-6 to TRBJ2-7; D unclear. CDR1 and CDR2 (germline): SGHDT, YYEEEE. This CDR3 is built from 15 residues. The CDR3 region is CASTLGRQSSYEQYF. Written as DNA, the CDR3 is TGTGCCAGCACCTTGGGCAGGCAAAGCTCCTACGAGCAGTACTTC.

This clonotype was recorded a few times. CDR3 coding DNA: TGTGCCAGCAGCACCCCCGGGGCCTACAATGAGCAGTTCTTC. Its protein is CASSTPGAYNEQFF. This rearrangement joins TRBV9 to TRBJ2-1, with a possible D match to TRBD2 (5 bases). This CDR3 has 14 residues. CDR1 SGDLS and CDR2 YYNGEE come from the germline V gene. V lost 4 bases, J lost 2 bases, and 10 bases lay in between.

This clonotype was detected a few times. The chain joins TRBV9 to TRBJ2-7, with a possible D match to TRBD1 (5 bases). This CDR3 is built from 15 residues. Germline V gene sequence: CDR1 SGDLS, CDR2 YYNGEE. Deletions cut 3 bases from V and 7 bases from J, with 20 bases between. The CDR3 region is CASSEGPLGQGEQYF. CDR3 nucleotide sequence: TGTGCCAGCAGCGAGGGCCCCTTGGGCCAGGGAGAGCAGTACTTC.

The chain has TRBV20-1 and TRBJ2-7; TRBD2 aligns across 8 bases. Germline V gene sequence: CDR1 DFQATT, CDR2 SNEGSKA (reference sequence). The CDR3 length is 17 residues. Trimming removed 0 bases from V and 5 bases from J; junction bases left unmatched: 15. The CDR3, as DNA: TGCAGTGCTAGAGATACGGGTAGCGGGCTAGCGGGTGACGAGCAGTACTTC. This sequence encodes CSARDTGSGLAGDEQYF.

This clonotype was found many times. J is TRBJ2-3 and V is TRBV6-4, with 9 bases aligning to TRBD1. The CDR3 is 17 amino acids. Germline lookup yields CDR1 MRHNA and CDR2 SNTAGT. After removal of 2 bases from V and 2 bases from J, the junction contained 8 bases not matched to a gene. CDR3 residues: CASSDPDRGWDTDTQYF. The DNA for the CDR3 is TGTGCCAGCAGTGACCCGGACAGGGGATGGGACACAGATACGCAGTATTTT.

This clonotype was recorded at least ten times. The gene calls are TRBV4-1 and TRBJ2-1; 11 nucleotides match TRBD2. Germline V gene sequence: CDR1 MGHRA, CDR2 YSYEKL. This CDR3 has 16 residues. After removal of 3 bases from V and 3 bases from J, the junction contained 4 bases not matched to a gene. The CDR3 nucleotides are TGCGCCAGCAGCCATTTACTAGCGGGGGACTACAATGAGCAGTTCTTC. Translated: CASSHLLAGDYNEQFF.

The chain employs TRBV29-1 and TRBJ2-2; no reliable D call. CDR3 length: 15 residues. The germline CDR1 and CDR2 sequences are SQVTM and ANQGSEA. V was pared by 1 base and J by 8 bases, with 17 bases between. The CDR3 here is CSVEGGLTYGGELFF. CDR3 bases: TGCAGCGTTGAAGGGGGATTAACCTACGGAGGGGAGCTGTTTTTT.

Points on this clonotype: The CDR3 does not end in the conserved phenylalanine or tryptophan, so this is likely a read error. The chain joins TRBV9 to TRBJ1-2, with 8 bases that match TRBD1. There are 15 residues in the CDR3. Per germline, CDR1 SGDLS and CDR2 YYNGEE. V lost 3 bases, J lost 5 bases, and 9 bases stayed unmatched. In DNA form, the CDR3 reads TGTGCCAGCAGCGCCACAGGGGGTGGCAAGTATGGCTACACCTTA. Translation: CASSATGGGKYGYTL.

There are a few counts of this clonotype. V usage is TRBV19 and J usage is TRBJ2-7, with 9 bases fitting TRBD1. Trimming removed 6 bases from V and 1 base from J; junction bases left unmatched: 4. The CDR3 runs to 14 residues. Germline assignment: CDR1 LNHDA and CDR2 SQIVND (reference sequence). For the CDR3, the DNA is TGTGCCAGTAGATCGGGACAGGGATCCTACGAGCAGTACTTC. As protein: CASRSGQGSYEQYF.

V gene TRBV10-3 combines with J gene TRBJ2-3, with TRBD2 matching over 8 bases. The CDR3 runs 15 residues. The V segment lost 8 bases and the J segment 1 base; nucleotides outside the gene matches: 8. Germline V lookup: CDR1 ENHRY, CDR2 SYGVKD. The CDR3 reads CAIGGAGGRTDTQYF. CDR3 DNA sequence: TGTGCCATCGGGGGCGCGGGGGGTCGCACAGATACGCAGTATTTT.

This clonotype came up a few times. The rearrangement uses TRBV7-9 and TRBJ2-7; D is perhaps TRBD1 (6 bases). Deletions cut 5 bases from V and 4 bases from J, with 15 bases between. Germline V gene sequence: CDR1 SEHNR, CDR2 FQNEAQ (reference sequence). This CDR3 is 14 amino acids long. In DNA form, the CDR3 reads TGTGCCAGCAGCCCTACAGGGCTAGAATACGAGCAGTACTTC. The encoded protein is CASSPTGLEYEQYF.

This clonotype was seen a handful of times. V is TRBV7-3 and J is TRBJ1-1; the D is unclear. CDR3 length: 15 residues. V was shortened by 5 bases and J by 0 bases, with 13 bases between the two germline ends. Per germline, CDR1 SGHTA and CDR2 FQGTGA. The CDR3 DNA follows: TGTGCCAGCAGCCCTATAGGAGGTTTGAACACTGAAGCTTTCTTT. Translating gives CASSPIGGLNTEAFF.

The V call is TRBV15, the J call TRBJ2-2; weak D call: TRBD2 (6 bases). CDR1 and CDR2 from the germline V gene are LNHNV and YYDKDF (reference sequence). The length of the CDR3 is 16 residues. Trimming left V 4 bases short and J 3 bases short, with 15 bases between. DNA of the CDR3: TGTGCCACCAGCAATTGGGAGGCGGTGGACACCGGGGAGCTGTTTTTT. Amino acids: CATSNWEAVDTGELFF.

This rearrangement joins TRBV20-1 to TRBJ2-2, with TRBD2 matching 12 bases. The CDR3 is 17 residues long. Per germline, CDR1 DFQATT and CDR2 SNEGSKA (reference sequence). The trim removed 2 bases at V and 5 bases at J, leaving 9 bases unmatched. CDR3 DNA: TGCAGTGCTAGACCGATCCCTAGCGGGAGGGGGACCGGGGAGCTGTTTTTT. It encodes CSARPIPSGRGTGELFF.

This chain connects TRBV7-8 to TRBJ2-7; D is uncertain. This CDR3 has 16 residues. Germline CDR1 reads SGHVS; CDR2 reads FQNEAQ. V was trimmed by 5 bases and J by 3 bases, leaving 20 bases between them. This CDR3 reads CASSPPTWKLSYEQYF. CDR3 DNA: TGTGCCAGCAGCCCCCCGACCTGGAAGCTGAGCTACGAGCAGTACTTC.

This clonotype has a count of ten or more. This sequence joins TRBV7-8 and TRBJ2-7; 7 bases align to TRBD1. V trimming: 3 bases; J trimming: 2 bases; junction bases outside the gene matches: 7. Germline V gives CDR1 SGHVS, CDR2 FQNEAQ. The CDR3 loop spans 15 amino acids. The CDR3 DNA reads TGTGCCAGCAGCTTTCCCGGGACAGAGACCTACGAGCAGTACTTC. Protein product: CASSFPGTETYEQYF.

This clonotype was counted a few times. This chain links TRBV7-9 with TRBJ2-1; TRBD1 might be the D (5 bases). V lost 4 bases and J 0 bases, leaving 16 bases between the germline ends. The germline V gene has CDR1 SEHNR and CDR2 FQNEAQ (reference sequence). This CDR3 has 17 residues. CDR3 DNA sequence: TGTGCCAGCAGCTCCGAGGCAGGGATCGGCTCCTACAATGAGCAGTTCTTC. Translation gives CASSSEAGIGSYNEQFF.